These 28 T cell receptor beta chains were all obtained from the same sample, sequenced in a study of T cells after yellow fever vaccination. TCRdb reprocessed the 5' RACE reads via MiXCR and lists one record per CDR3 protein. The sample lists a few hundred thousand distinct CDR3 sequences; 7.5% to 9.5% were seen once. This sample comprised CD4+ T cells sorted from PBMCs, obtained 5 days after the yellow fever booster vaccination. Receptors were obtained from a man aged 18 to 30 who received the YFV17D yellow fever vaccine.

This chain connects TRBV6-5 to TRBJ1-2; 8 bases line up with TRBD1. CDR1 is MNHEY and CDR2 is SVGAGI in the germline V gene. V lost 5 bases and J lost 4; bases outside the gene matches: 9. CDR3 size: 15 residues. CDR3 nucleotide sequence: TGTGCCAGCAGTACCCGGACAGGGCGCTTCTATGGCTACACCTTC. This encodes CASSTRTGRFYGYTF.

The table lists this clonotype with a count of one. The genes are TRBV6-5 and TRBJ1-1; D is perhaps TRBD1 (6 bases). Trimming pared 10 bases from V and 1 base from J, leaving 19 bases between. The CDR3 has 15 residues. The germline V gene has CDR1 MNHEY and CDR2 SVGAGI. The CDR3 reads CAIRARGAPNTEAFF. Written as DNA, the CDR3 is TGTGCCATCCGAGCCAGGGGCGCACCGAACACTGAAGCTTTCTTT.

The CDR3 DNA reads as TGTGCCAGTAGTAATCCGAACACCGGGGAGCTGTTTTTT. Amino acids: CASSNPNTGELFF. The rearrangement links TRBV19 to TRBJ2-2; no definite D call. The germline gives CDR1 LNHDA, CDR2 SQIVND (reference sequence). The V gene lost 4 bases and the J gene lost 0 bases, with 3 bases spanning the gap. The CDR3 runs 13 residues.

The rearrangement uses TRBV28 and TRBJ2-7, with D perhaps TRBD2 (6 bases). V lost 5 bases and J lost 4, with 18 bases in between. CDR1 is MDHEN, CDR2 SYDVKM, per germline. The CDR3 is 15 amino acids. CDR3 sequence (DNA): TGTGCCAGCAGTACCGGAGGAGCGGAGGGATACGAGCAGTACGTC. It encodes CASSTGGAEGYEQYV.

This clonotype was counted only a few times. The V and J genes are TRBV28 and TRBJ1-2; TRBD1 matches 8 bases. CDR3 length: 13 residues. Germline CDR1 is MDHEN and CDR2 is SYDVKM. Unmatched junction bases numbered 4, after V lost 6 bases and J lost 4 bases. CDR3 in amino acids: CASSAGGRYGYTF. The CDR3, as DNA: TGTGCCAGCAGCGCAGGGGGCCGCTATGGCTACACCTTC.

This clonotype was seen a few times. The rearrangement joins TRBV11-2 to TRBJ2-2, with no clear D. There are 13 residues in the CDR3. Trimming left V 4 bases short and J 6 bases short, with 9 bases between. Per germline, CDR1 SGHAT and CDR2 FQNNGV. CDR3 DNA: TGTGCCAGCAGCTCGGGCCCGGCCGGGGAGCTGTTTTTT. It is translated as CASSSGPAGELFF.

The chain employs TRBV29-1 and TRBJ2-5; the D gene is possibly TRBD2 (5 bases). The CDR3 is 14 amino acids. V was trimmed by 3 bases and J by 2 bases, leaving 13 bases between them. CDR1 is SQVTM and CDR2 is ANQGSEA in the germline V gene. The CDR3 is CSVDSGAAQETQYF. CDR3 bases: TGCAGCGTTGACTCAGGAGCGGCGCAAGAGACCCAGTACTTC.

This clonotype was seen more than once but under ten times. The chain employs TRBV6-6 and TRBJ1-3; TRBD1 is a possible D gene (5 bases). Germline V gene sequence: CDR1 MNHNY, CDR2 SVGAGI (reference sequence). The CDR3 has 17 amino acids. The germline V and J ends were trimmed by 7 bases and 0 bases, with 19 bases remaining between them. In DNA, the CDR3 is TGTGCCAGCATCAGGAGGTTTAGGACATTCTCTGGAAACACCATATATTTT. Translated: CASIRRFRTFSGNTIYF.

This clonotype was recorded many times. This rearrangement joins TRBV29-1 to TRBJ2-5, with D possibly matching TRBD1 (6 bases). Germline assignment: CDR1 SQVTM and CDR2 ANQGSEA. The ends were cut back, 5 bases at V and 5 bases at J, with 12 bases in the middle. The CDR3 sequence is 12 residues long. The CDR3 is CSVTQGRETQYF. The CDR3 DNA is TGCAGCGTTACACAGGGTCGGGAGACCCAGTACTTC.

The chain has TRBV7-2 and TRBJ2-2; D call uncertain. Germline V CDR1 and CDR2: SGHTA, FQGNSA. V lost 5 bases to trimming and J lost 5 bases, with 12 bases between them. The CDR3 sequence is 14 residues long. The CDR3 protein is CASSQAAGTGELFF. CDR3 coding DNA: TGTGCCAGCAGCCAAGCCGCTGGTACCGGGGAGCTGTTTTTT.

This clonotype was seen repeatedly, ten times or more. The chain combines TRBV5-1 with TRBJ2-5; D might be TRBD1 (6 bases). The germline CDR1 and CDR2 sequences are SGHRS and YFSETQ. This CDR3 has 14 residues. Trimming removed 0 bases at V and 4 bases at J, with 10 bases between. The DNA for the CDR3 is TGCGCCAGCAGCTTGGGTACAGGGAGAGAGACCCAGTACTTC. Protein: CASSLGTGRETQYF. Combining the CDR3 with reference TRBV5-1 and TRBJ2-5 gives the whole variable domain KAGVTQTPRYLIKTRGQQVTLSCSPISGHRSVSWYQQTPGQGLQFLFEYFSETQRNKGNFPGRFSGRQFSNSRSEMNVSTLELGDSALYLCASSLGTGRETQYFGPGTRLLVL.

Regarding this clonotype: An end of the junction differs from the germline gene, which may be a read error. The rearrangement uses TRBV28 and TRBJ2-6; D possibly uses TRBD1 or TRBD2 (6 bases each). The CDR3 extends over 15 amino acids. Germline assignment: CDR1 MDHEN and CDR2 SYDVKM. CDR3 coding DNA: TGTGCCAGCAGTTACCGACTCTCGGGGGCCAACGCCCTGACTTTC. Amino acids: CASSYRLSGANALTF.

This rearrangement joins TRBV4-1 to TRBJ1-6; no clear D. This CDR3 has 17 amino acids. V was pared by 0 bases and J by 0 bases, with 9 bases between. Looked up from germline, CDR1 is MGHRA and CDR2 is YSYEKL. The CDR3 nucleotides read TGCGCCAGCAGCCAAGATGTCTTAAGCTCCTATAATTCACCCCTCCACTTT. Encoded protein: CASSQDVLSSYNSPLHF.

The rearrangement joins TRBV5-6 to TRBJ2-3; 7 positions agree with TRBD2. Losses at the gene ends were 1 base for V and 0 bases for J; bases not matched to a gene: 11. Germline assignment: CDR1 SGHDT and CDR2 YYEEEE. The CDR3 is made up of 18 amino acids. CDR3 nucleotide sequence: TGTGCCAGCAGCTTGTTGGTGGCGGGGGACCCTAGCACAGATACGCAGTATTTT. This codes for CASSLLVAGDPSTDTQYF.

This clonotype was seen a few times. V gene TRBV2 combines with J gene TRBJ2-5; 11 nucleotides match TRBD2. J gave up 2 bases and V 3 bases, and 2 bases lay outside the gene matches. The CDR3 spans 15 residues. Germline V CDR1 and CDR2: SNHLY, FYNNEI. CDR3 nucleotides: TGTGCCAGCAGTGAGGCTAGCGGGGGGCAAGAGACCCAGTACTTC. It codes for CASSEASGGQETQYF.

The rearrangement uses TRBV7-2 and TRBJ2-5, with D unclear. Trimming pared 6 bases from V and 4 bases from J, leaving 9 bases between. CDR3 length: 12 residues. Germline V CDR1 and CDR2: SGHTA, FQGNSA. CDR3 region: CASSLQRETQYF. For the CDR3, the DNA is TGTGCCAGCAGTTTACAGCGAGAGACCCAGTACTTC. Full variable domain (missing parts from reference TRBV7-2 and TRBJ2-5): GAGVSQSPSNKVTEKGKDVELRCDPISGHTALYWYRQSLGQGLEFLIYFQGNSAPDKSGLPSDRFSAERTGGSVSTLTIQRTQQEDSAVYLCASSLQRETQYFGPGTRLLVL.

The table lists this clonotype with many counts. The rearrangement joins TRBV5-8 to TRBJ1-2; no definite D call. V was cut by 0 bases and J by 6 bases, with 15 bases left in between. The germline CDR1 and CDR2 sequences are SGHTS and YDEGEE. The CDR3 consists of 15 residues. In DNA form, the CDR3 reads TGTGCCAGCAGCTTGGGCGCCAGCCCCGCAAATGGCTACACCTTC. As protein: CASSLGASPANGYTF.

In this sample, this clonotype turned up a few times. This chain uses TRBV5-1 with TRBJ2-7, with D possibly matching TRBD1 (6 bases). CDR3 size: 14 residues. Trimming took off 0 bases at V and 5 bases at J, with 12 bases between the two ends. The germline gives CDR1 SGHRS, CDR2 YFSETQ. CDR3 sequence (DNA): TGCGCCAGCAGCTTGGTCAGGGGTCACGACGAGCAGTACTTC. Its protein product is CASSLVRGHDEQYF.

The table lists this clonotype with a few counts. J is TRBJ2-3 and V is TRBV7-9, with 7 positions matching TRBD1. The CDR3 has 17 residues. Germline assignment: CDR1 SEHNR and CDR2 FQNEAQ (reference sequence). J gave up 8 bases and V 3 bases, and 17 bases lay outside the gene matches. CDR3 nucleotide sequence: TGTGCCAGCAGCTTCGGTCAGGGGGATTTTTTGTACGTTACGCAGTATTTT. It encodes CASSFGQGDFLYVTQYF.

A few counts support this clonotype. The CDR3 sequence is CASSLRDNSEQFF. The DNA of the CDR3 is TGTGCCAGCAGTTTAAGAGACAATAGTGAGCAGTTCTTC. V and J are TRBV12-3 or TRBV12-4 and TRBJ2-1; D unresolved. This CDR3 has 13 residues. V was clipped by 2 bases and J by 9 bases, with 11 bases between them.

There are many counts of this clonotype. The CDR3 is CASSFNRVTTDTQYF. CDR3 nucleotide sequence: TGCGCCAGCAGCTTCAACAGGGTCACGACAGATACGCAGTATTTT. The gene calls are TRBV5-1 and TRBJ2-3; D perhaps matches TRBD1 (6 bases). Trimming cost V 2 bases and J 3 bases, with 13 bases left between them. This CDR3 region has 15 residues. The germline V gene encodes CDR1 SGHRS and CDR2 YFSETQ.

At least ten counts were recorded for this clonotype. The CDR3 reads CASSLSSWGSDTEAFF. Written as DNA, the CDR3 is TGTGCCAGCAGCTTAAGTAGTTGGGGTTCGGACACTGAAGCTTTCTTT. The chain recombines TRBV7-6 with TRBJ1-1; no reliable D call. Germline V lookup: CDR1 SGHVS, CDR2 FNYEAQ. Trimming left V 2 bases short and J 3 bases short, with 16 bases between. CDR3 length equals 16 residues.

This clonotype has a handful of counts. This chain joins TRBV7-2 and TRBJ1-2, with TRBD1 matching over 7 bases. J lost 0 bases, V lost 7 bases, and 5 bases had no gene match. The CDR3 runs to 14 residues. The V gene's germline CDR1 is SGHTA and CDR2 FQGNSA. In DNA form, the CDR3 reads TGTGCCAGCAAAACAGGGGACGCTAACTATGGCTACACCTTC. Its protein product is CASKTGDANYGYTF.

The J gene is TRBJ1-2, the V gene TRBV27, with 9 bases aligning to TRBD1. This CDR3 has 14 residues. Per the germline V gene, CDR1 is MNHEY and CDR2 is SMNVEV (reference sequence). V trimming: 6 bases; J trimming: 2 bases; junction bases outside the gene matches: 4. CDR3 nucleotides: TGTGCCAGCAGAGCAACAGGGGGCAACTATGGCTACACCTTC. Translating gives CASRATGGNYGYTF.

The V and J genes are TRBV6-4 and TRBJ2-1; 10 bases are shared with TRBD2. Germline loops: CDR1 MRHNA, CDR2 SNTAGT. CDR3 length: 15 amino acids. The trim removed 3 bases at V and 8 bases at J, leaving 7 bases unmatched. Here the CDR3 reads CASSDRLAGLDEQFF. The CDR3 region has the DNA TGTGCCAGCAGTGATCGACTAGCGGGTCTGGATGAGCAGTTCTTC.

This clonotype was seen ten or more times. The rearrangement uses TRBV6-4 and TRBJ2-3, with a tentative D call TRBD1 (6 bases). The CDR3 is 14 amino acids. V was pared by 4 bases and J by 3 bases, with 11 bases between. Germline V CDR1 and CDR2: MRHNA, SNTAGT. The DNA for the CDR3 is TGTGCCAGCAGTGCAGGCAGGGGTACAGATACGCAGTATTTT. Its translation is CASSAGRGTDTQYF.

There are a few counts of this clonotype. This chain connects TRBV28 to TRBJ1-1, with D maybe TRBD1 (5 bases). This CDR3 contains 13 residues. The V end lost 5 bases, the J end lost 5 bases, and 12 bases lay between the germline ends. The V gene's germline CDR1 is MDHEN and CDR2 SYDVKM. CDR3 amino acids: CASSVPGATEAFF. Written as DNA, the CDR3 is TGTGCCAGCAGTGTCCCTGGGGCGACTGAAGCTTTCTTT.

This clonotype showed up many times. The chain is built from TRBV20-1 and TRBJ2-3; 8 bases fit TRBD2. This CDR3 region has 16 residues. CDR1 DFQATT and CDR2 SNEGSKA come from the germline V gene (reference sequence). Trimming cost V 1 base and J 3 bases; bases outside gene matches: 9. The CDR3 sequence: CSARARGGVRTDTQYF. The CDR3 DNA is TGCAGTGCTAGAGCCCGGGGGGGAGTTAGGACAGATACGCAGTATTTT.